This T cell receptor beta chain was obtained from a study of beta chain features in type 1 diabetes. Sequenced material consisted of expressed TCRB transcripts (all of the isolated RNA was reverse transcribed). Sequencing of naive, central memory and regulatory T cell samples gave an average of roughly 3.5 million reads. Some clones are missing from TCRdb's copy, which holds only in-frame ones; the method was immunoSEQ multiplex PCR. The table includes more than 300,000 clones, 8.5% to 10% detected once. Study-level results: Significant though moderate, a shortening of TCRB CDR3s appeared in all four CD4+ subsets of Type 1 diabetes patients. Lower insertion and higher deletion counts appeared at VDJ junctions in type 1 diabetes patients.

A single heparinised draw of about 100 mL on average was taken per donor. The purity of all sorted populations exceeded 95%. Regarding this clone: Its antigen is not identified.

This CDR3 comprises 16 residues. Germline loops: CDR1 SGHTA, CDR2 FQGNSA. Deletions cut 5 bases from V and 0 bases from J, with 17 bases between. The specimen sequenced was central memory CD4+ T cells from blood. V usage is TRBV7-2 and J usage is TRBJ2-7, with D perhaps given as TRBD1 or TRBD2 (7 bases each). The receptor was derived from a man aged 25-40 years with type 1 diabetes. As DNA, the CDR3 is TGTGCCAGCAGCCCGAAGGGGGGGGACAGCTCCTACGAGCAGTACTTC. Its protein product is CASSPKGGDSSYEQYF.